This TCR beta chain was sequenced in a study of blood T cell repertoires in COVID-19. Study-level background: From T cells, B-cell-depleted T cells, or PBMCs came the material, which was cDNA or gDNA.

Per the original methods: How many nucleated cells were present was estimated from reference gene primer amplification. The table came from immunoSEQ multiplex PCR; TCRdb's copy has only in-frame clones and leaves some out. V, J and clone size reflect that table, while D and trimming were determined from the DNA. Of some 57,000 clones listed, 65% to 85% are singletons. The sequence was collected from a man at least 80 years old with COVID-19, enrolled during active disease. The sample comprised peripheral blood.

The DNA of the CDR3 is TGTGCCAGCAGCCCGACAGGGGGCGCGAGCTACACCTTC. This gives the protein CASSPTGGASYTF. The rearrangement joins TRBV11-2 to TRBJ1-2; TRBD1 agrees at 10 bases. Losses at the gene ends were 5 bases for V and 9 bases for J; bases not matched to a gene: 6. Germline loops: CDR1 SGHAT, CDR2 FQNNGV. The CDR3 contains 13 residues.